In this sample, the clone carrying this T cell receptor beta chain turned up once. The same CDR3 can be traced to other DNA sequences in this sample. Clones were sequenced by immunoSEQ multiplex PCR, and TCRdb holds only the in-frame ones, with some missing. The table has about 110,000 clones, 80% to 95% seen once. The data were taken from a study of T cell changes during pregnancy in multiple sclerosis. CDR1 and CDR2 from the germline V gene are LNHDA and SQIVND (reference sequence). V lost 4 bases and J lost 1, with 7 bases in between. This CDR3 is built from 13 residues. J is TRBJ1-1 and V is TRBV19, with a weak D call TRBD1 (5 bases). This receptor was taken from a female donor with multiple sclerosis, enrolled in a pregnancy study. Sequences were derived from peripheral blood, sampled in the third trimester of pregnancy. The CDR3 loop reads CASSTTGNTEAFF. CDR3 nucleotides: TGTGCCAGTAGTACAACAGGGAACACTGAAGCTTTCTTT.